The 8 T cell receptor beta chains presented below share a single source sample, sequenced in a study of blood T cell repertoires in COVID-19. TCRdb's copy holds only in-frame clones and misses some; the assay was immunoSEQ multiplex PCR. This sample carries roughly 14,000 clones, around 88% of them seen once, and the ten largest clones take 17%. Sequenced material: peripheral blood. The receptors stem from a human donor with active COVID-19. The donor label of this sample is uncertain.

The chain links TRBV29-1 to TRBJ1-1, with 9 bases identical to TRBD1. This CDR3 contains 16 residues. The germline gives CDR1 SQVTM, CDR2 ANQGSEA. J lost 5 bases, V lost 1 base, and 11 bases had no gene match. The CDR3 here is CSVEGNQGQGYTEAFF. For the CDR3, the DNA is TGCAGCGTTGAAGGGAATCAGGGACAGGGATATACTGAAGCTTTCTTT.

The chain has TRBV29-1 and TRBJ1-4; no clear D gene. Germline CDR1 and CDR2: SQVTM and ANQGSEA. Trimming removed 4 bases at V and 3 bases at J, with 12 bases between. The length of the CDR3 is 14 residues. The CDR3 loop is CSVVGGAANEKLFF. DNA of the CDR3: TGCAGCGTTGTGGGAGGAGCGGCTAATGAAAAACTGTTTTTT.

The V gene is TRBV5-4, the J gene TRBJ2-1, with 10 bases lining up with TRBD1. V gave up 4 bases and J gave up 3 bases; unmatched junction bases: 4. This CDR3 spans 15 amino acids. From germline, CDR1 is SGHNT and CDR2 YYREEE (reference sequence). In nucleotides, the CDR3 is TGTGCCAGCAGCCCCCGGGACAGGGGCTACAATGAGCAGTTCTTC. It translates to CASSPRDRGYNEQFF.

The chain uses TRBV5-6 and TRBJ2-5; 9 bases line up with TRBD2. CDR1 and CDR2 (germline): SGHDT, YYEEEE. The CDR3 is 15 amino acids. Trimming removed 5 bases from V and 1 base from J; junction bases left unmatched: 6. DNA of the CDR3: TGTGCCAGCAGACAACTAGCGGGCCCCCAAGAGACCCAGTACTTC. This translates into CASRQLAGPQETQYF.

The rearrangement uses TRBV28 and TRBJ2-7, with 9 bases aligning to TRBD1. V was pared by 5 bases and J by 6 bases, with 17 bases of the junction left unmatched. The CDR3 covers 17 residues. Germline loops: CDR1 MDHEN, CDR2 SYDVKM. CDR3 sequence (DNA): TGTGCCAGCAGTCCTGACCCCGGGACAGGGACCGGGGGCGAGCAGTACTTC. Encoded protein: CASSPDPGTGTGGEQYF.

The rearrangement uses TRBV3-1 (or the pseudogene TRBV3-2) and TRBJ2-5; 7 bases agree with TRBD2. There are 16 residues in the CDR3. The germline V gene encodes CDR1 LGHDT and CDR2 YNNKEL (reference sequence). V dropped 5 bases and J dropped 4; count of bases not matched to a gene: 13. The CDR3 is CASSTRGSAAPETQYF. CDR3 DNA sequence: TGTGCCAGCAGCACACGCGGGAGCGCCGCCCCAGAGACCCAGTACTTC.

This rearrangement joins TRBV3-1 (or the pseudogene TRBV3-2) to TRBJ1-1; 7 bases are a match to TRBD1. The CDR3 is 14 amino acids. CDR1 LGHDT and CDR2 YNNKEL come from the germline V gene (reference sequence). J was trimmed by 1 base and V by 6 bases; bases with no gene match: 5. As DNA, the CDR3 is TGTGCCAGCAGTCGAGGGACAGCGAACACTGAAGCTTTCTTT. Translation gives CASSRGTANTEAFF.

This chain connects TRBV11-2 to TRBJ2-5; 9 positions agree with TRBD1. Germline lookup yields CDR1 SGHAT and CDR2 FQNNGV. The CDR3 is 15 amino acids. Germline trimming cut 3 bases from V and 7 bases from J; bases unmatched to any gene: 9. The CDR3 protein is CASSFFRDREGTQYF. Written as DNA, the CDR3 is TGTGCCAGCAGCTTTTTCCGGGACAGGGAGGGGACCCAGTACTTC.